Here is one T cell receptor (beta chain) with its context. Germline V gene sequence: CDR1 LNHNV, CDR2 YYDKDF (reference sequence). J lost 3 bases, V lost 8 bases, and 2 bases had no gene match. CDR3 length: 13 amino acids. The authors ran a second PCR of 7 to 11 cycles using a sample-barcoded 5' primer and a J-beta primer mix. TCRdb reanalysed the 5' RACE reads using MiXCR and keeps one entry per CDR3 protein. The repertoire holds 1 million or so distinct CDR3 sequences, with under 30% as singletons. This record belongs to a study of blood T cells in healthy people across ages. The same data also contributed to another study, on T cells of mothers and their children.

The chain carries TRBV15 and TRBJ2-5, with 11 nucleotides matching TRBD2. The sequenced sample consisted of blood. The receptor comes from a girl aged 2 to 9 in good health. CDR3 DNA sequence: TGTGCCACCGAGACTAGCGGGGAAGAGACCCAGTACTTC. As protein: CATETSGEETQYF.